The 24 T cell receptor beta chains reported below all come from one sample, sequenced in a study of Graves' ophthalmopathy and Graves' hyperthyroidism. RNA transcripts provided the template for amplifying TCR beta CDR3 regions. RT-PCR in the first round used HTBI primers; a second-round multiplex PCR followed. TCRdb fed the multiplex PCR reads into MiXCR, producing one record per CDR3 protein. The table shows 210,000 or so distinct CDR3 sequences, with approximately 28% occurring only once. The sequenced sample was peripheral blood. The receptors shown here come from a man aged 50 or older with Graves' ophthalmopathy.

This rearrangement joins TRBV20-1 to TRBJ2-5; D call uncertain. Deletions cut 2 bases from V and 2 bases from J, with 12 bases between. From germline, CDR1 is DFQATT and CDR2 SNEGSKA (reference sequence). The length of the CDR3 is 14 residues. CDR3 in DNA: TGCAGTGCTAGACATCCGAACCCACAAGAGACCCAGTACTTC. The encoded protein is CSARHPNPQETQYF.

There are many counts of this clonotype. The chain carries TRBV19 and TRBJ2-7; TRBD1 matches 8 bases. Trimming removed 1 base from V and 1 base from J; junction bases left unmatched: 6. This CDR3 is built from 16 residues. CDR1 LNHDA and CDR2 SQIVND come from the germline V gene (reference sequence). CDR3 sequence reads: CASSIVTGAKSYEQYF. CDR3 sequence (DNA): TGTGCCAGTAGTATAGTGACAGGGGCGAAATCCTACGAGCAGTACTTC.

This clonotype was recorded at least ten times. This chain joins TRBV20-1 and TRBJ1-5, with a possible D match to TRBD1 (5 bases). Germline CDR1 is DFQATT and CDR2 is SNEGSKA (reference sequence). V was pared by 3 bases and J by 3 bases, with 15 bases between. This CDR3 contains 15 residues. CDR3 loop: CSASTGQVYNQPQHF. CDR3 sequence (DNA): TGCAGTGCTAGTACGGGGCAGGTCTACAATCAGCCCCAGCATTTT.

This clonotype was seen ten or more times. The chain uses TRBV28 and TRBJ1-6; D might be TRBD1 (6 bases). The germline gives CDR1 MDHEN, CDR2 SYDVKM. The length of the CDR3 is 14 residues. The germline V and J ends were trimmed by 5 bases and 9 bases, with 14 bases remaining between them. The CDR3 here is CASSKPGALSPLHF. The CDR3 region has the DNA TGTGCCAGCAGTAAACCAGGGGCCCTTTCACCCCTCCACTTT.

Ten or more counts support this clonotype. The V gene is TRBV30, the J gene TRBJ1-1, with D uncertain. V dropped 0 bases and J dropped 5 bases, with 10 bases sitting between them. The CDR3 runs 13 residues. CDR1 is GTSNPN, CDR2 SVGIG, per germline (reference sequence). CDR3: CAWSVRSGTEAFF. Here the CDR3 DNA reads TGTGCCTGGAGTGTACGGTCGGGGACTGAAGCTTTCTTT.

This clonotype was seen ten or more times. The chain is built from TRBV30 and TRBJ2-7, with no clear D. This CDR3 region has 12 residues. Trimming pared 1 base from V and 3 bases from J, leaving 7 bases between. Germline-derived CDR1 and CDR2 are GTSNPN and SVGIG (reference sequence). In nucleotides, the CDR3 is TGTGCCTGGAGTGACTCAAACTACGAGCAGTACTTC. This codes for CAWSDSNYEQYF.

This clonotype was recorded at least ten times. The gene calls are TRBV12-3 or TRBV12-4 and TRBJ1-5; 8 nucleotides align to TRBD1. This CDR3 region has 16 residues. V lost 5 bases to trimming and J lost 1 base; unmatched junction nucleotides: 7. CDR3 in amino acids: CASSHNNRGSNQPQHF. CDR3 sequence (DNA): TGTGCCAGCAGTCACAATAACAGGGGGAGCAATCAGCCCCAGCATTTT.

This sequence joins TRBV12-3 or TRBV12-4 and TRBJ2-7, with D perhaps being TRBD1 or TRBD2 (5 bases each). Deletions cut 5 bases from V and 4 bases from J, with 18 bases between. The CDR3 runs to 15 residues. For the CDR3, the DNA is TGTGCCAGCAGTCGAGGGACCTCCGGGGAATACGAGCAGTACTTC. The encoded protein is CASSRGTSGEYEQYF.

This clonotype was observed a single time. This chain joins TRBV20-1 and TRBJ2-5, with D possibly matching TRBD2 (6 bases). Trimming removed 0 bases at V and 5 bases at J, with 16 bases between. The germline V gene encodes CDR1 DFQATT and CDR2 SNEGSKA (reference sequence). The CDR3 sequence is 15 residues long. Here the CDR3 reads CSARDHGGPGETQYF. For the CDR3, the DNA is TGCAGTGCTAGAGATCATGGAGGGCCGGGTGAGACCCAGTACTTC.

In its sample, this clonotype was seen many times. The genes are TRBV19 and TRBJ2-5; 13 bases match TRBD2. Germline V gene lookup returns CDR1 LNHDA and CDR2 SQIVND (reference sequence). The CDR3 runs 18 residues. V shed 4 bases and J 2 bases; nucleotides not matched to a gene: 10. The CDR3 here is CASSKPAGTSGEQETQYF. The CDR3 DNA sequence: TGTGCCAGTAGTAAACCCGCCGGGACTAGCGGGGAACAAGAGACCCAGTACTTC.

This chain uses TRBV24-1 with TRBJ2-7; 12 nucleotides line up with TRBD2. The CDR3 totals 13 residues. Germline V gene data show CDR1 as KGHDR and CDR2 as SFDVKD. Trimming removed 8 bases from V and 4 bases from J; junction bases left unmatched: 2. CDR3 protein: CATKTSGSYEQYF. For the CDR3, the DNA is TGTGCCACCAAGACTAGCGGGAGTTACGAGCAGTACTTC.

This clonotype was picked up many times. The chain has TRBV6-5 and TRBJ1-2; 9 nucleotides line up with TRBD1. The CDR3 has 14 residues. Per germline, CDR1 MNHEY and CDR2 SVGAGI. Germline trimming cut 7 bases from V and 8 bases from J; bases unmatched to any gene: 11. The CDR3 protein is CASKFGTGIEGYTF. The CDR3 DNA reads TGTGCCAGCAAGTTCGGGACAGGGATTGAGGGCTACACCTTC.

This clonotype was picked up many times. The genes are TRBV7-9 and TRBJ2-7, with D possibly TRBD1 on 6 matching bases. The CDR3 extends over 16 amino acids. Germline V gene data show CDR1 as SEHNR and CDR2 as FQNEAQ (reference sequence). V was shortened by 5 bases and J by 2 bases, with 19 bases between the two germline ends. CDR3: CASSDLIQGPTYEQYF. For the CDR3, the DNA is TGTGCCAGCAGCGACCTCATTCAGGGGCCTACCTACGAGCAGTACTTC.

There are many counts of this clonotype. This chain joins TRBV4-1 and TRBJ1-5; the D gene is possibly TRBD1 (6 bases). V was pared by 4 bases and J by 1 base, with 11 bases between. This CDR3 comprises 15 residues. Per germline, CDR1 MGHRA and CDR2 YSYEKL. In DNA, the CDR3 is TGCGCCAGCAGCCCCCGGGACATGAGCAATCAGCCCCAGCATTTT. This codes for CASSPRDMSNQPQHF.

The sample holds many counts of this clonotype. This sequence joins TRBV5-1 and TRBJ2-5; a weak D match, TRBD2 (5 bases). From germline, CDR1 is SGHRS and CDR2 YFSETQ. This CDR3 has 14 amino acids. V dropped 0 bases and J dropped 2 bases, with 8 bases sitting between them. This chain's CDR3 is CASSLAGIQETQYF. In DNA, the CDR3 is TGCGCCAGCAGCTTGGCGGGAATTCAAGAGACCCAGTACTTC.

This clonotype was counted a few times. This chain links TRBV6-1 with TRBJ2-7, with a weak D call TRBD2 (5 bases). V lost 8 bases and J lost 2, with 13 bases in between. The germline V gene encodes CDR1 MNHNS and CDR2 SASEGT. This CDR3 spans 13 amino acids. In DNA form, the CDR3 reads TGTGCCAGCCTAGGACCGGGGACCTACGAGCAGTACTTC. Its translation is CASLGPGTYEQYF.

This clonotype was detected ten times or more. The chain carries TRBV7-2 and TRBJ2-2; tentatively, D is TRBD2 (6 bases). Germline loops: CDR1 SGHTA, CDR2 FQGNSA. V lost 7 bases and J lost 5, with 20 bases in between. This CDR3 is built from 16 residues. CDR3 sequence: CASKPPWGGNTGELFF. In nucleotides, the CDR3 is TGTGCCAGCAAACCTCCTTGGGGAGGTAATACCGGGGAGCTGTTTTTT.

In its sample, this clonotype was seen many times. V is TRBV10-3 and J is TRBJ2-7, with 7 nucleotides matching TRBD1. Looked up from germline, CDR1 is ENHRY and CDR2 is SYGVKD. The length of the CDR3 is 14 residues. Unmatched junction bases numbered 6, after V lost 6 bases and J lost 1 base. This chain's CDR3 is CAIRLTGNSYEQYF. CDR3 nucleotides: TGTGCCATCAGATTGACAGGGAATTCCTACGAGCAGTACTTC.

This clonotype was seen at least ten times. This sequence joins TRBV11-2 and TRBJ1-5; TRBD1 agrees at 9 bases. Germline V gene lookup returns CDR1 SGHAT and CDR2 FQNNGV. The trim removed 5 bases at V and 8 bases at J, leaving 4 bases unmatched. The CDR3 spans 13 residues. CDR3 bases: TGTGCCAGCAGCGTAGGGACAGGGAAGCCCCAGCATTTT. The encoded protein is CASSVGTGKPQHF.

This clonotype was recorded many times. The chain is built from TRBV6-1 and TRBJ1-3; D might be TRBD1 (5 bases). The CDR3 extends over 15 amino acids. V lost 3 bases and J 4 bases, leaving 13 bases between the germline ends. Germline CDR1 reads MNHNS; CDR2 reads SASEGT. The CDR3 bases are TGTGCCAGCAGTGACGAGCCTCACAGGGGAAACACCATATATTTT. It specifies CASSDEPHRGNTIYF.

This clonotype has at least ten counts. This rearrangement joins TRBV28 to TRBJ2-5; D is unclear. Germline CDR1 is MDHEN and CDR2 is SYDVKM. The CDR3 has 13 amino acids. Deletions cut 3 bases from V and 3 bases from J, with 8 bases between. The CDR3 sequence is CASSFETKETQYF. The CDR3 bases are TGTGCCAGCAGTTTTGAGACAAAAGAGACCCAGTACTTC.

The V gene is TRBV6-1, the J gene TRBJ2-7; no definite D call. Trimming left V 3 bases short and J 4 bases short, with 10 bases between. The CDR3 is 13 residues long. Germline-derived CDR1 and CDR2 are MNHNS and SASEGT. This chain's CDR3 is CASSDWIDYEQYF. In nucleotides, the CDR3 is TGTGCCAGCAGTGATTGGATTGATTACGAGCAGTACTTC.

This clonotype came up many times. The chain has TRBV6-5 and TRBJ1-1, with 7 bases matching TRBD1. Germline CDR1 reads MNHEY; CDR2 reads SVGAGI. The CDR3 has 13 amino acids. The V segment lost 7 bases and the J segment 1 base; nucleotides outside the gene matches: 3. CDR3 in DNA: TGTGCCAGCACTAAGGGGGCGAACACTGAAGCTTTCTTT. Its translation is CASTKGANTEAFF.

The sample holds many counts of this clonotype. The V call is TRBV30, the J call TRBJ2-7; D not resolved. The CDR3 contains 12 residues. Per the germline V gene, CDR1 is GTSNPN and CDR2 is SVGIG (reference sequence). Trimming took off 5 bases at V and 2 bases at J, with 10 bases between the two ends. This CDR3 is CAWGPNAYEQYF. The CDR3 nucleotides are TGTGCCTGGGGCCCCAACGCCTACGAGCAGTACTTC.